This T cell receptor beta chain was sequenced in a study of T cells after yellow fever vaccination. Generation of TCR cDNA used 5'RACE template switching (which added a universal primer site and UMIs). TCRdb reanalysed the 5' RACE reads using MiXCR and keeps one entry per CDR3 protein. The table has some 160,000 distinct CDR3 sequences, about a tenth seen once. Many counts were recorded for this clonotype. CDR1 and CDR2 (germline): MGHRA, YSYEKL. The CDR3 totals 15 residues. Deletions cut 6 bases from V and 4 bases from J, with 18 bases between. Sequencing used CD8+ T cells sorted from PBMCs, obtained 45 days after the yellow fever booster vaccination. This chain uses TRBV4-1 with TRBJ2-5, with D possibly TRBD2 on 6 matching bases. The clonotype originates from a young man who received the YFV17D yellow fever vaccine. The CDR3 DNA follows: TGCGCCAGCAGTCCACAAGGAGGGGAGCGAGAGACCCAGTACTTC. It yields the protein CASSPQGGERETQYF.